The clone carrying this T cell receptor (beta chain) was seen just once. Its antigen is not identified. This entry comes from a study of CD8 T cells in Susac syndrome. Random hexamers were used to reverse transcribe roughly 0.45 to 1 ug of RNA. Amplification of TCR beta CDR3 was carried out by immunoSEQ multiplex PCR, which covered 54 Vbeta and 13 Jbeta segments. TCRdb reanalysed the immunoSEQ multiplex PCR reads using MiXCR and keeps one entry per CDR3 protein. The sample carries approximately 160,000 distinct CDR3 sequences, about 92% recorded once. In contrast to the negatively isolated CD8+ and CD4+ T cells, TEMRA cells were FACS-enriched. Study-level results: The authors acknowledged that the study's TCR sequencing and HLA analysis involved relatively few individuals.

This TCR derives from a human donor in good health. Sequencing was done on a sample of CD4+ T cells from PBMCs.

CDR3 nucleotides: TGTGCCAGCAGCCTCCCCCGCGGGGAGCTGTTTTTT. Its translation: CASSLPRGELFF. The J gene is TRBJ2-2, the V gene TRBV3-1; D unresolved. CDR1 and CDR2 (germline): LGHDT, YNNKEL (reference sequence). The V and J ends lost 4 bases and 7 bases respectively, with 7 bases between them. This CDR3 comprises 12 residues.